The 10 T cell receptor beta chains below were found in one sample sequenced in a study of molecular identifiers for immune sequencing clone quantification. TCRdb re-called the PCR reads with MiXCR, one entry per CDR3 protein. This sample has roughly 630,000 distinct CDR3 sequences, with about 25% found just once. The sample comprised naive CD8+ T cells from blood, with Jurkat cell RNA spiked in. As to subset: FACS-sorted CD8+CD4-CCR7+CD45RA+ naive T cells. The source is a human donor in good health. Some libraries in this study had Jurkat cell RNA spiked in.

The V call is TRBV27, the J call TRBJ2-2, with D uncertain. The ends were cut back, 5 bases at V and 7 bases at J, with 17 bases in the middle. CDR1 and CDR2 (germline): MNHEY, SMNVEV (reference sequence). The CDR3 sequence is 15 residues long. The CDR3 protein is CASSPRVRSSGELFF. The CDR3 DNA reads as TGTGCCAGCAGTCCCCGGGTCAGGTCGAGCGGGGAGCTGTTTTTT.

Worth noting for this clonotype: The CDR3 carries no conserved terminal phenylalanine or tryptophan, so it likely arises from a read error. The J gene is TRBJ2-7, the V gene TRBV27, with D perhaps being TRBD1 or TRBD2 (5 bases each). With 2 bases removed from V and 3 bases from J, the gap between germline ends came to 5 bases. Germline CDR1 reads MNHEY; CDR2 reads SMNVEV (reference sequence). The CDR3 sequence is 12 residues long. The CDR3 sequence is CASSLGGYEQYL. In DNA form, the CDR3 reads TGTGCCAGCAGTTTAGGGGGCTACGAGCAGTACCTC.

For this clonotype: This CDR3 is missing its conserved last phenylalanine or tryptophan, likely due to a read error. CDR3 in amino acids: CSAGEVLHSYEQYL. The CDR3 DNA is TGCAGTGCTGGAGAGGTCCTTCACTCCTACGAGCAGTACCTC. The genes are TRBV20-1 and TRBJ2-7; the D is unclear. The germline V gene encodes CDR1 DFQATT and CDR2 SNEGSKA (reference sequence). The CDR3 covers 14 residues.

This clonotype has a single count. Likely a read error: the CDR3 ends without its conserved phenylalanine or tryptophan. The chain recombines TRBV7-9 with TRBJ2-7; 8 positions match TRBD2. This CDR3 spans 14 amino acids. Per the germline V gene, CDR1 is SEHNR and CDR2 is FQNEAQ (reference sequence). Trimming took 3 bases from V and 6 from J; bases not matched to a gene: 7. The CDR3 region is CASSLLGGAGEQYC. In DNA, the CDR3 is TGTGCCAGCAGCTTGCTCGGGGGGGCTGGCGAGCAGTACTGC.

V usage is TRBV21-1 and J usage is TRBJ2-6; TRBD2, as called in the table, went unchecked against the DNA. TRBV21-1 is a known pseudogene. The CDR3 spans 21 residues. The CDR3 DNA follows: TGTGCCAGCAGCAAATTTGGGCTAGCGGGGGGCTCGGGCTCTGGGGCCAACGTCCTGACTTTC. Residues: CASSKFGLAGGSGSGANVLTF.

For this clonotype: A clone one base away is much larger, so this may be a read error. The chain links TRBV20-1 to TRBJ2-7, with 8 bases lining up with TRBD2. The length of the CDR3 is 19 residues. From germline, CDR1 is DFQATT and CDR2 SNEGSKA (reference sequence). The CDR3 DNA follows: TGCGGTGCTAGAGATCGCTCCTCGCCCGCGGGAGGTGGGTCCTACGAGCAGTACTTC. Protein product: CGARDRSSPAGGGSYEQYF.

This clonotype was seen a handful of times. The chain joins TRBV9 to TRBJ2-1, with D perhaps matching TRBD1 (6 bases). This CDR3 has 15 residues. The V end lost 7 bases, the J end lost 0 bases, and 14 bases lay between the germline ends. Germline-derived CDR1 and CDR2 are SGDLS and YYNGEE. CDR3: CASRQTGSSYNEQFF. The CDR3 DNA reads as TGTGCCAGCCGCCAAACAGGGAGCTCCTACAATGAGCAGTTCTTC.

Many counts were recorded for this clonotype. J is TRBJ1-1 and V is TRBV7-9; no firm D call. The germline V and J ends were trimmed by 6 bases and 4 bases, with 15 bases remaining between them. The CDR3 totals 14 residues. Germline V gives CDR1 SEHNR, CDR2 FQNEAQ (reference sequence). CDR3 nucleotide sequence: TGTGCCAGCAGTCCCACCATGGTGGGCACTGAAGCTTTCTTT. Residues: CASSPTMVGTEAFF.

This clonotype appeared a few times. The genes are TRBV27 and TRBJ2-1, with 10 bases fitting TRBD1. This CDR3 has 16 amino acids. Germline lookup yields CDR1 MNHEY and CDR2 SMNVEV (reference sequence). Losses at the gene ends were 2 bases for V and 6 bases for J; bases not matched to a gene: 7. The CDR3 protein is CASSLVLRTGGNEQFF. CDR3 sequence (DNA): TGTGCCAGCAGTTTAGTATTACGGACAGGGGGCAATGAGCAGTTCTTC.

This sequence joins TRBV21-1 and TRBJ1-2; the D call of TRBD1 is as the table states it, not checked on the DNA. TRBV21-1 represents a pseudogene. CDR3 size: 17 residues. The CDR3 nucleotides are TGTGCCAGCAGCAATACGTTGGGGACAGGGGGCCCCTATGGCTACACCTTC. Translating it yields CASSNTLGTGGPYGYTF.